This record looks at one TCR beta chain sequence and its context. This sample is drawn from a study of blood T cell repertoires in COVID-19. Using immunoSEQ multiplex PCR, the repertoire was profiled, and TCRdb retains in-frame clones only, with some absent. The sample lists 400,000 to 500,000 clones; nearly 90% were seen once. Germline V gives CDR1 KGHDR, CDR2 SFDVKD. The trim removed 9 bases at V and 4 bases at J, leaving 2 bases unmatched. The CDR3 has 12 amino acids. This TCR came from a young woman who had been exposed to COVID-19. V usage is TRBV24-1 and J usage is TRBJ1-2; 9 bases fit TRBD1. Sequencing was performed on PBMCs or T cells enriched from blood (not recorded which). CDR3 nucleotides: TGTGCCACCCAACAGGGGGCCTATGGCTACACCTTC. Amino acids: CATQQGAYGYTF.